This TCR beta chain came from a study of neoadjuvant nivolumab and ipilimumab in lung cancer. Findings and limits, study-wide: Blood richness before therapy tracked richness in tumors resected after neoadjuvant therapy.

V lost 6 bases and J 8 bases, leaving 11 bases between the germline ends. The germline CDR1 and CDR2 sequences are SNHLY and FYNNEI. This CDR3 contains 12 residues. On this clone itself: Its antigen remains unknown.

Profiling relied on immunoSEQ multiplex PCR, and the TCRdb table lists in-frame clones only, not all of them. The table lists roughly 18,000 clones, approximately 87% of them singletons, with around 2.1% in the top ten. This receptor was taken from an adult with non-small cell lung cancer. The chain carries TRBV2 and TRBJ2-1; possible D gene TRBD2, 5 bases. The source material was peripheral blood, sampled before neoadjuvant nivolumab, alone or with ipilimumab. CDR3 sequence reads: CASSILGDEQFF. Here the CDR3 DNA reads TGTGCCAGCAGCATACTAGGTGATGAGCAGTTCTTC.